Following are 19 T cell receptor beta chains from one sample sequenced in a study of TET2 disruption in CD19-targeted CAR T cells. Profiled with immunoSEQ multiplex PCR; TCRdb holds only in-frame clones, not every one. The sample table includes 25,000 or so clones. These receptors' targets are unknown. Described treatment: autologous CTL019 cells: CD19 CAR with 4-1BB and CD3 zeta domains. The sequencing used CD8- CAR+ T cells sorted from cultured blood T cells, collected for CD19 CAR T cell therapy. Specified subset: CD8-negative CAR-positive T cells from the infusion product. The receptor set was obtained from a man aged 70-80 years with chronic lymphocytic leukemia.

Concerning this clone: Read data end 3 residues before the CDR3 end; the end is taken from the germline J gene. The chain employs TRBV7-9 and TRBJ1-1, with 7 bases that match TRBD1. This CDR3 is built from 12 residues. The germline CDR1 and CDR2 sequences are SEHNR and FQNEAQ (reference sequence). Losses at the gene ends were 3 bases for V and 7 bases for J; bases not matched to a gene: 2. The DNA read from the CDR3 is TGTGCCAGCAGCTTCACAGGGGTTGAA. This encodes CASSFTGVE. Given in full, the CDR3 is CASSFTGVEAFF. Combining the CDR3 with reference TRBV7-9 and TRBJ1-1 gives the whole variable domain DTGVSQNPRHKITKRGQNVTFRCDPISEHNRLYWYRQTLGQGPEFLTYFQNEAQLEKSRLLSDRFSAERPKGSFSTLEIQRTEQGDSAMYLCASSFTGVEAFFGQGTRLTVV.

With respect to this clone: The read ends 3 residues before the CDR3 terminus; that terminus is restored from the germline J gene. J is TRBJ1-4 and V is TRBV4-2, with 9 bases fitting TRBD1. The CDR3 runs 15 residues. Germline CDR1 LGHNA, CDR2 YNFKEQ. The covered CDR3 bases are TGTGCCAGCAGCCAAGCCCGGACAGGGGAATCACCA. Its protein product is CASSQARTGESP. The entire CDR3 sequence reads CASSQARTGESPLFF.

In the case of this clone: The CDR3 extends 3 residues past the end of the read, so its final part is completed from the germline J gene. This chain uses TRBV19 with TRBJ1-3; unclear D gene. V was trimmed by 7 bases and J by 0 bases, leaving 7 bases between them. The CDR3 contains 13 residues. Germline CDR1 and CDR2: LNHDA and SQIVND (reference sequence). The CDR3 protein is CASTKASGNTIYF. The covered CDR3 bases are TGTGCCAGTACCAAGGCCTCTGGAAACACC.

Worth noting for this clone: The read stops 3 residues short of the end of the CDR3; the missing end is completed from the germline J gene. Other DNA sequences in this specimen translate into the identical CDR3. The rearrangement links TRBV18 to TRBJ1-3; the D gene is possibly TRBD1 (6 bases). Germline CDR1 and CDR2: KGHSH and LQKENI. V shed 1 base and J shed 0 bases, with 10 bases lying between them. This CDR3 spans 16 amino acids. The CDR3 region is CASSPQGVDSGNTIYF. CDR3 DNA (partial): TGTGCCAGCTCACCACAGGGGGTTGACTCTGGAAACACC.

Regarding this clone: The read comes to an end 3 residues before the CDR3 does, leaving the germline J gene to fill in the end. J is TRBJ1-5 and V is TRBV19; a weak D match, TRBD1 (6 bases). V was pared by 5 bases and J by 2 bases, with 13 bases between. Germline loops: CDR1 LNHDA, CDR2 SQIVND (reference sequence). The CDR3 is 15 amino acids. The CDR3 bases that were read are TGTGCCAGTAGTCTACAGGGCGGTGGCAATCAGCCC. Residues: CASSLQGGGNQP. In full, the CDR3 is CASSLQGGGNQPQHF. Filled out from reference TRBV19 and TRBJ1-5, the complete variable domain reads DGGITQSPKYLFRKEGQNVTLSCEQNLNHDAMYWYRQDPGQGLRLIYYSQIVNDFQKGDIAEGYSVSREKKESFPLTVTSAQKNPTAFYLCASSLQGGGNQPQHFGDGTRLSIL.

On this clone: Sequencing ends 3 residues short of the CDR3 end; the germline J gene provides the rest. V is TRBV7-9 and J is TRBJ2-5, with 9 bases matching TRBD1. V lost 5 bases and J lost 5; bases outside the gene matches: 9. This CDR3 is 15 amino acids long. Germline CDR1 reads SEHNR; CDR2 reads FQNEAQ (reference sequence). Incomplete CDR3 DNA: TGTGCCAGCAGCCTATCAACCGGGACAGGGGAGACC. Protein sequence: CASSLSTGTGET. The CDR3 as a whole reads CASSLSTGTGETQYF.

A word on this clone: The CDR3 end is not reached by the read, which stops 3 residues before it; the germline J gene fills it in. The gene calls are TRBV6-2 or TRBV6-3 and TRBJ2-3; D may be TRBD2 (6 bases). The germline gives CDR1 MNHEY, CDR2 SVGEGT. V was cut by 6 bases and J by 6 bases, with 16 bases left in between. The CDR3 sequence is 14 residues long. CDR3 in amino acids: CASRNGGASDTQYF. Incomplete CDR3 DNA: TGTGCCAGCAGGAACGGGGGAGCATCGGATACG.

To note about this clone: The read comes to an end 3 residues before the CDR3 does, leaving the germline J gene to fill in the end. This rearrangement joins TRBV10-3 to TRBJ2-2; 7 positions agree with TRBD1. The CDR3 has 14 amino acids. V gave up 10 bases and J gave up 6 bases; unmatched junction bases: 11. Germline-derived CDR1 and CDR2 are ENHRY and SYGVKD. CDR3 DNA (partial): TGTGCCACCGTAGACAGGGAAGTCGCCGGGGAG. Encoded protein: CATVDREVAGE. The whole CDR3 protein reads CATVDREVAGELFF.

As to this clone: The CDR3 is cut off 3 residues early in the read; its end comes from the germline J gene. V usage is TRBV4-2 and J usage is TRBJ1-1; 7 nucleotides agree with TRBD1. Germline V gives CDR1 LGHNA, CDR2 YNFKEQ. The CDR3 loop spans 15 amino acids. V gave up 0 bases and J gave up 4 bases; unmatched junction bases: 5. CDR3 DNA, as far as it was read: TGTGCCAGCAGCCAAGAAAGACAGGGCCCCACTGAA. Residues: CASSQERQGPTE. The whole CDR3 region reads CASSQERQGPTEAFF.

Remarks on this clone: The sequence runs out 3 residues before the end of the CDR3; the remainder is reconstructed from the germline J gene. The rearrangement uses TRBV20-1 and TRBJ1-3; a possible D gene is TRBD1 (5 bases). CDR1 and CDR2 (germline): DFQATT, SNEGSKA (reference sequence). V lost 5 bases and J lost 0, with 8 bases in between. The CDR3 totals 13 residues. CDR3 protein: CSAGDSSGNTIYF. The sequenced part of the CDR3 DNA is TGCAGTGCTGGTGACAGCTCTGGAAACACC.

The CDR3 reads CASSEWGVTEAFF. The CDR3 DNA, read in part, is TGTGCCAGCAGTGAATGGGGGGTCACTGAA. The chain joins TRBV2 to TRBJ1-1, with D possibly matching TRBD1 (5 bases). The observed sequence ends 3 residues before the CDR3 terminus, with the missing tail filled in from the germline J gene. With 2 bases removed from V and 4 bases from J, the gap between germline ends came to 8 bases. Germline loops: CDR1 SNHLY, CDR2 FYNNEI. CDR3 length: 13 amino acids. Together with reference TRBV2 and TRBJ1-1, the CDR3 gives the full variable domain: EPEVTQTPSHQVTQMGQEVILRCVPISNHLYFYWYRQILGQKVEFLVSFYNNEISEKSEIFDDQFSVERPDGSNFTLKIRSTKLEDSAMYFCASSEWGVTEAFFGQGTRLTVV.

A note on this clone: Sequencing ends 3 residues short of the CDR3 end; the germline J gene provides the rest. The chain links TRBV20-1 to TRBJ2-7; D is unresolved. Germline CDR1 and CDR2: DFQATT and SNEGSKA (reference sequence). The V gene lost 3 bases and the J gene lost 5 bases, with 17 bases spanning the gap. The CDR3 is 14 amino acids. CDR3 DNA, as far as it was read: TGCAGTGCTAGGTTATCCGAGGCGGTCCACGAG. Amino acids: CSARLSEAVHE. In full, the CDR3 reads CSARLSEAVHEQYF.

The CDR3: CASSDRSGGTYDYTF. Partial CDR3 DNA: TGCGCCAGCAGTGACCGTAGCGGGGGGACCTACGAC. The chain employs TRBV10-1 and TRBJ1-2; possibly TRBD1 for D (5 bases). The read terminates 3 residues ahead of where the CDR3 ends, so the germline J gene completes it. The length of the CDR3 is 15 residues. Germline CDR1 and CDR2: WNHNN and SYGVQD (reference sequence).

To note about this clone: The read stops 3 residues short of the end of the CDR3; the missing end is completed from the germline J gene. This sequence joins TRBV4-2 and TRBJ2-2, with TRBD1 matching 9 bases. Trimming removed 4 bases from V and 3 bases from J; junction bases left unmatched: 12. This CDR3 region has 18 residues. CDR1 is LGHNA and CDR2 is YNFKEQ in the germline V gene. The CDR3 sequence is CASSPTRLGQGDTGELFF. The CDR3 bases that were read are TGTGCCAGCAGCCCCACCCGGTTGGGACAGGGTGACACCGGGGAG.

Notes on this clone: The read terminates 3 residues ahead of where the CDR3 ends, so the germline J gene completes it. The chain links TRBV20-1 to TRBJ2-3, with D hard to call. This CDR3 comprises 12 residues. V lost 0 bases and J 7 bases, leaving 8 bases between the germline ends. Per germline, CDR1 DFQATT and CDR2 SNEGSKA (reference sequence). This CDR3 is CSARDPPNTQYF. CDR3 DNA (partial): TGCAGTGCTAGAGATCCCCCTAATACG.

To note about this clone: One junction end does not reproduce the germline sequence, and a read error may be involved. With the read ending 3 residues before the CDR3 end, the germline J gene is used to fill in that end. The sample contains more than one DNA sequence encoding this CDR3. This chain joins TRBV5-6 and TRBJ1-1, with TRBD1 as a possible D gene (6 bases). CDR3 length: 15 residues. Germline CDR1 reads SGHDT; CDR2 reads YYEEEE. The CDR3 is CASSSYGGADTDAFF. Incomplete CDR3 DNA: TGTGCCAGCAGTTCCTACGGGGGGGCGGACACTGAT.

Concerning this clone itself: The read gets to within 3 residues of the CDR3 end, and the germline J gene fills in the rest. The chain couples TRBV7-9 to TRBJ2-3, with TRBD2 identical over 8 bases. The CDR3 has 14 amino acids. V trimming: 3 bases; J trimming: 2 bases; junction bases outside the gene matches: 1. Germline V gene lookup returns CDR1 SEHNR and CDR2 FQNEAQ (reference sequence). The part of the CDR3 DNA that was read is TGTGCCAGCAGCTTTAGCGGGGTCACAGATACG. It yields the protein CASSFSGVTDT. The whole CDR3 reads CASSFSGVTDTQYF.

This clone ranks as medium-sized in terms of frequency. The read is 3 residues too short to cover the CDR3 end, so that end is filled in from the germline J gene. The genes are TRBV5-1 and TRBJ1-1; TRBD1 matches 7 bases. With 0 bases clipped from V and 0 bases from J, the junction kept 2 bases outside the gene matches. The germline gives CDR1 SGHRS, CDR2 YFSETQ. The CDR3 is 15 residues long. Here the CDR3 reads CASSLGQGLNTEAFF. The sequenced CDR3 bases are TGCGCCAGCAGCTTGGGACAGGGCTTGAACACTGAA.

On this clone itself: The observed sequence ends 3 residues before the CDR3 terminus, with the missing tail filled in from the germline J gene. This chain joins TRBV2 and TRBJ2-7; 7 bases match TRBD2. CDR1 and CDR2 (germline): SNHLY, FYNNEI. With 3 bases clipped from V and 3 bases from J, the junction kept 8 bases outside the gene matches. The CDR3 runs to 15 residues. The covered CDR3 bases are TGTGCCAGCAGTGACGGGCTAGCGGATTACTACGAG. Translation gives CASSDGLADYYE. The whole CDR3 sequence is CASSDGLADYYEQYF.